This paragraph reports one T cell receptor (beta chain). The sample comes from a study of blood T cell repertoires in COVID-19. About the research overall: The United States, Italy and Spain provided the acute and convalescent COVID-19 samples. The analysed material was cDNA or gDNA that came from T cells, B-cell-depleted T cells, or PBMCs.

Study processing details: Reference gene primer amplification gave nucleated cell count estimates. TCRdb keeps only in-frame clones here, not all; method: immunoSEQ multiplex PCR. D and trimming were read from the DNA, whereas the V and J calls and clone size are those reported in that table. In the table there are more than 110,000 clones, roughly 89% of which are singletons. The specimen was peripheral blood. This TCR was sampled from a woman aged 40 to 49 with acute or convalescent COVID-19.

CDR3 in amino acids: CATSDPVDSAQYF. CDR3 DNA sequence: TGTGCCACCAGTGACCCAGTTGATAGCGCGCAGTATTTT. The chain links TRBV24-1 to TRBJ2-3; weak D call: TRBD2 (5 bases). In germline, CDR1 is KGHDR, CDR2 SFDVKD. The CDR3 has 13 residues. V lost 4 bases to trimming and J lost 10 bases, with 14 bases between them.